Presented here are 11 T cell receptor beta chains from one specimen sequenced in a study of cytomegalovirus exposure and HLA in healthy donors. The PCR used 60 Vbeta and 13 Jbeta primers. Assay used: immunoSEQ multiplex PCR; TCRdb lists only in-frame clones, some missing. The repertoire has about 150,000 clones, over 65% of them found once; the top ten carry around 1.9%. Material for sequencing was PBMCs. These receptors all come from a man in his thirties or forties in good health and CMV-seronegative.

The J gene is TRBJ1-4, the V gene TRBV5-1; 8 bases are a match to TRBD1. Germline V lookup: CDR1 SGHRS, CDR2 YFSETQ. V gave up 4 bases and J gave up 6 bases; unmatched junction bases: 5. The CDR3 is made up of 14 amino acids. The chain's CDR3 is CASSATGGDEKLFF. CDR3 bases: TGCGCCAGCAGCGCTACAGGGGGTGATGAAAAACTGTTTTTT.

This clone was observed a handful of times. This chain joins TRBV4-1 and TRBJ1-4, with 7 bases lining up with TRBD1. Trimming cost V 1 base and J 8 bases; bases outside gene matches: 7. CDR1 and CDR2 (germline): MGHRA, YSYEKL. This CDR3 is built from 15 residues. The CDR3 nucleotides are TGCGCCAGCAGCCAAGTTACAGGGGTAGGGGAAAAACTGTTTTTT. This encodes CASSQVTGVGEKLFF.

The rearrangement links TRBV2 to TRBJ2-7; 9 nucleotides align to TRBD2. With V trimmed by 5 bases and J by 0 bases, 8 bases remained unmatched. Germline CDR1 and CDR2: SNHLY and FYNNEI. The CDR3 consists of 16 residues. Here the CDR3 reads CASSKGLASDSYEQYF. CDR3 nucleotides: TGTGCCAGCAGTAAGGGACTAGCCTCCGACTCCTACGAGCAGTACTTC. Filled out from reference TRBV2 and TRBJ2-7, the complete variable domain reads EPEVTQTPSHQVTQMGQEVILRCVPISNHLYFYWYRQILGQKVEFLVSFYNNEISEKSEIFDDQFSVERPDGSNFTLKIRSTKLEDSAMYFCASSKGLASDSYEQYFGPGTRLTVT.

This clone was detected a few times. The chain has TRBV5-1 and TRBJ2-2; 7 nucleotides align to TRBD1. The ends lost 4 bases at V and 7 bases at J; junction bases unmatched: 16. This CDR3 region has 17 residues. The V gene's germline CDR1 is SGHRS and CDR2 YFSETQ. The CDR3 DNA sequence: TGCGCCAGCAGCGTATTACAAGGGGGCGCAACAAGCGGGGAGCTGTTTTTT. It yields the protein CASSVLQGGATSGELFF.

This clone is a singleton in its sample. The gene calls are TRBV5-8 and TRBJ2-2; D is perhaps TRBD1 (5 bases). The V gene's germline CDR1 is SGHTS and CDR2 YDEGEE. The CDR3 spans 17 residues. Trimming left V 4 bases short and J 1 base short, with 17 bases between. The CDR3, as DNA: TGTGCCAGCAGCAATAACACAGGACGGTTGAACACCGGGGAGCTGTTTTTT. Translation gives CASSNNTGRLNTGELFF. Variable domain in full (rest from reference TRBV5-8 and TRBJ2-2): EAGVTQSPTHLIKTRGQQATLRCSPISGHTSVYWYQQALGLGLQFLLWYDEGEERNRGNFPPRFSGRQFPNYSSELNVNALELEDSALYLCASSNNTGRLNTGELFFGEGSRLTVL.

This clone was found once. A read error may produce the germline difference seen at one junction end. The V gene is TRBV19, the J gene TRBJ1-2; tentatively, D is TRBD1 (6 bases). The germline gives CDR1 LNHDA, CDR2 SQIVND (reference sequence). This CDR3 is 14 amino acids long. In DNA form, the CDR3 reads TGTGCCAGTAGTATAGGACGGGACATTTACGGCTACCCCTTC. This codes for CASSIGRDIYGYPF.

This clone appeared a few times. The chain couples TRBV7-2 to TRBJ2-7, with a weak D call TRBD2 (5 bases). This CDR3 region has 12 residues. CDR1 SGHTA and CDR2 FQGNSA come from the germline V gene. Trimming stripped 5 bases from V and 4 bases from J, with 9 bases between. Here the CDR3 DNA reads TGTGCCAGCAGCACTCGGGGATACGAGCAGTACTTC. Amino acids: CASSTRGYEQYF.

This chain connects TRBV29-1 to TRBJ2-3, with 7 nucleotides matching TRBD2. The CDR3 covers 16 residues. Germline V CDR1 and CDR2: SQVTM, ANQGSEA. V lost 6 bases, J lost 0 bases, and 12 bases stayed unmatched. The CDR3 DNA is TGCAGCGTCGATACTAGGGAGGGCGCTAGCACAGATACGCAGTATTTT. Protein sequence: CSVDTREGASTDTQYF.

This clone appeared a few times. This chain links TRBV6-6 with TRBJ1-6; the D is unclear. The germline gives CDR1 MNHNY, CDR2 SVGAGI (reference sequence). Trimming cost V 2 bases and J 7 bases, with 3 bases left between them. The CDR3 totals 12 residues. CDR3 in DNA: TGTGCCAGCAGTTACCTAAATTCACCCCTCCACTTT. As protein: CASSYLNSPLHF.

The CDR3 loop is CASRGDRVVRVDTEAFF. Written as DNA, the CDR3 is TGTGCCAGCAGGGGAGACAGGGTTGTTCGAGTAGACACTGAAGCTTTCTTT. The rearrangement uses TRBV5-6 and TRBJ1-1; 7 bases fit TRBD1. CDR1 and CDR2 (germline): SGHDT, YYEEEE. Losses at the gene ends were 5 bases for V and 3 bases for J; bases not matched to a gene: 16. CDR3 size: 17 residues. The variable domain in full, completed from reference TRBV5-6 and TRBJ1-1, reads DAGVTQSPTHLIKTRGQQVTLRCSPKSGHDTVSWYQQALGQGPQFIFQYYEEEERQRGNFPDRFSGHQFPNYSSELNVNALLLGDSALYLCASRGDRVVRVDTEAFFGQGTRLTVV.

The rearrangement joins TRBV5-4 to TRBJ2-5, with 10 bases identical to TRBD2. The CDR3 runs 14 residues. V trimming: 3 bases; J trimming: 5 bases; junction bases outside the gene matches: 4. Per the germline V gene, CDR1 is SGHNT and CDR2 is YYREEE (reference sequence). CDR3: CASSYPTSGETQYF. The CDR3 nucleotides read TGTGCCAGCAGCTACCCGACTAGCGGGGAGACCCAGTACTTC.